This T cell receptor (beta chain) is drawn from a study of OX40 agonist ivuxolimab in advanced cancers. The overall study: Patients assigned to dose escalation were diagnosed with hepatocellular carcinoma, melanoma, renal cell or head and neck cancer. A history of anti-PD-1, anti-PD-L1 or anti-CTLA-4 therapy was acceptable, and approximately 40% had some.

Cycle 7 day 1, cycle 4 day 1, and baseline were the timepoints at which blood was sampled. TCRdb's copy holds only in-frame clones and misses some; the assay was immunoSEQ multiplex PCR. The sample records 20,000 to 25,000 clones, about 83% being singletons. The length of the CDR3 is 13 residues. Trimming cost V 2 bases and J 7 bases, with 11 bases left between them. Germline CDR1 MGHRA, CDR2 YSYEKL. J is TRBJ1-1 and V is TRBV4-1, with unresolved D. The receptor comes from an adult with an advanced solid tumor such as melanoma, head and neck, liver or kidney cancer. The sample was CD4+ or CD8+ T cells sorted from blood, taken in a trial of the OX40 agonist ivuxolimab. The CDR3 region is CASSQWWGGEAFF. The CDR3, as DNA: TGCGCCAGCAGCCAATGGTGGGGTGGTGAAGCTTTCTTT.